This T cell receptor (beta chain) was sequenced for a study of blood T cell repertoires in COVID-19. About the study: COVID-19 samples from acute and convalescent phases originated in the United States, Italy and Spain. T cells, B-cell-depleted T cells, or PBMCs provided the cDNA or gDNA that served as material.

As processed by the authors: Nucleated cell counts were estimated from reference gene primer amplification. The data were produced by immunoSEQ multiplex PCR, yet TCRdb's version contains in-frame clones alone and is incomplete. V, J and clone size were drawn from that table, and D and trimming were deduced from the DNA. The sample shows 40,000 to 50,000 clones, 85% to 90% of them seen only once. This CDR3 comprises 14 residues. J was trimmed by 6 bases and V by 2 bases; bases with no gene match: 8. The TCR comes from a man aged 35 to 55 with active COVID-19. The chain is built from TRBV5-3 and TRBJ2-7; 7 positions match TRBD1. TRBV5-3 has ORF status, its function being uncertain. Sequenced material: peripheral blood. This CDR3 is CARSFGQEAGEQYF. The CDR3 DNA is TGTGCCAGAAGCTTCGGACAGGAGGCGGGCGAGCAGTACTTC.